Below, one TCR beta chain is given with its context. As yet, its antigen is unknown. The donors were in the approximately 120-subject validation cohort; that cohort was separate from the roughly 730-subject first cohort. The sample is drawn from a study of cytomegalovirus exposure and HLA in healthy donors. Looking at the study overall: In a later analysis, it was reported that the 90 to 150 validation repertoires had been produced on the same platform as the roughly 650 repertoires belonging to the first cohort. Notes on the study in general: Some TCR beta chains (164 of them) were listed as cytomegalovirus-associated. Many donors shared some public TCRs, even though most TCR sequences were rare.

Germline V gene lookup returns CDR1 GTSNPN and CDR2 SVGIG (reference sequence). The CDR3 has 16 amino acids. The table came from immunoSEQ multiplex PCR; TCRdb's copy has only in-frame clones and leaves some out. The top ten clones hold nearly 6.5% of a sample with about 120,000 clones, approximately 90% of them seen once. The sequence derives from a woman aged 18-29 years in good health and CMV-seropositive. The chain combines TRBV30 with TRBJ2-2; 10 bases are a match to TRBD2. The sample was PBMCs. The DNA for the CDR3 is TGTGCTGAGGGAGCGGGAGGGCCACGGAGCACCGGGGAGCTGTTTTTT. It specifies CAEGAGGPRSTGELFF.